The 30 T cell receptor beta chains listed next were all sequenced from one sample in a study of Ad26.COV2.S vaccination and SARS-CoV-2 variants. Sample treatment: 19 received Ad26.COV2.S at low or high dose, single or two shots; 5 received placebo; per-sample allocation not given. Vaccine and placebo recipients were sampled on day 63 after the first injection. Measured with immunoSEQ multiplex PCR; TCRdb has only the in-frame clones, and not every one. The sample shows about 400,000 clones, 88% of them seen only once. The material sequenced was peripheral blood, taken in a trial of Ad26.COV2.S vaccine versus placebo. The receptors stem from a person aged 18-65 years who received the Ad26.COV2.S COVID-19 vaccine or a placebo.

The V and J genes are TRBV23-1 and TRBJ2-4; TRBD1 aligns across 7 bases. TRBV23-1 is identified as an open reading frame with a role that is uncertain. There are 15 residues in the CDR3. Trimming removed 3 bases from V and 5 bases from J; junction bases left unmatched: 7. The CDR3 here is CASSHHPDRENIQYF. The DNA of the CDR3 is TGCGCCAGCAGTCATCACCCCGACAGGGAAAACATTCAGTACTTC.

This rearrangement joins TRBV27 to TRBJ2-3; D gene unclear. The germline V gene encodes CDR1 MNHEY and CDR2 SMNVEV (reference sequence). This CDR3 region has 13 residues. Trimming left V 6 bases short and J 6 bases short, with 13 bases between. The CDR3 loop reads CASSSYSVDTQYF. CDR3 DNA: TGTGCCAGCAGCTCCTATTCTGTGGATACGCAGTATTTT.

The chain employs TRBV7-2 and TRBJ2-5, with D tentatively TRBD2 (5 bases). Trimming took 0 bases from V and 1 from J, leaving 12 bases between them. Germline lookup yields CDR1 SGHTA and CDR2 FQGNSA. The CDR3 is 16 amino acids. The CDR3 sequence: CASSLAILAGQETQYF. In DNA, the CDR3 is TGTGCCAGCAGCTTAGCGATTCTAGCCGGCCAAGAGACCCAGTACTTC.

The chain couples TRBV24-1 to TRBJ1-2, with D hard to call. Trimming took 6 bases from V and 3 from J, leaving 7 bases between them. The CDR3 has 12 residues. Germline V CDR1 and CDR2: KGHDR, SFDVKD. CDR3 in amino acids: CATSRPDYGYTF. CDR3 nucleotides: TGTGCCACCAGTAGACCAGACTATGGCTACACCTTC.

The genes are TRBV19 and TRBJ2-1; the match to TRBD1 covers 12 bases. With V trimmed by 5 bases and J by 5 bases, 4 bases remained unmatched. The germline gives CDR1 LNHDA, CDR2 SQIVND (reference sequence). The CDR3 contains 15 residues. As DNA, the CDR3 is TGTGCCAGTAGTTGGGACAGGGGGCCTCACAATGAGCAGTTCTTC. Its translation: CASSWDRGPHNEQFF.

CDR3 in DNA: TGTGCCAGCAGTCTTAACAGGGCCCCGATTCGAAATCAGCCCCAGCATTTT. Protein product: CASSLNRAPIRNQPQHF. The gene calls are TRBV28 and TRBJ1-5; D possibly corresponds to TRBD1 (6 bases). V shed 5 bases and J shed 4 bases, with 21 bases lying between them. Germline CDR1 is MDHEN and CDR2 is SYDVKM. The CDR3 is made up of 17 amino acids.

J is TRBJ1-5 and V is TRBV10-3; 11 nucleotides agree with TRBD1. CDR1 and CDR2 (germline): ENHRY, SYGVKD. Trimming at V came to 3 bases and at J to 4 bases, leaving 5 bases not matched to a gene. CDR3 length: 16 amino acids. CDR3 region: CAISDGGTGGNQPQHF. The DNA for the CDR3 is TGTGCCATCAGTGATGGTGGGACAGGGGGGAATCAGCCCCAGCATTTT.

The gene calls are TRBV5-4 and TRBJ1-6, with D possibly being TRBD1 (5 bases). Trimming cost V 4 bases and J 4 bases, with 9 bases left between them. The V gene's germline CDR1 is SGHNT and CDR2 YYREEE (reference sequence). The CDR3 has 14 amino acids. The CDR3 coding sequence is TGTGCCAGCAGCCTAGACAGTTATAATTCACCCCTCCACTTT. It codes for CASSLDSYNSPLHF.

Remarks on this clone: The same CDR3 can be traced to other DNA sequences in this sample. The gene calls are TRBV18 and TRBJ2-3; 7 nucleotides line up with TRBD1. This CDR3 comprises 15 residues. J was trimmed by 0 bases and V by 11 bases; bases with no gene match: 11. Germline lookup yields CDR1 KGHSH and CDR2 LQKENI. CDR3 bases: TGTGCCTCTTCTCCGAGGGGGCATAGCACAGATACGCAGTATTTT. This encodes CASSPRGHSTDTQYF. Full variable domain (remainder filled in from reference TRBV18 and TRBJ2-3): NAGVMQNPRHLVRRRGQEARLRCSPMKGHSHVYWYRQLPEEGLKFMVYLQKENIIDESGMPKERFSAEFPKEGPSILRIQQVVRGDSAAYFCASSPRGHSTDTQYFGPGTRLTVL.

The rearrangement uses TRBV5-6 and TRBJ1-4, with 7 bases aligning to TRBD1. V shed 2 bases, J shed 3 bases, and the junction held 4 bases outside the gene matches. This CDR3 contains 15 residues. The germline gives CDR1 SGHDT, CDR2 YYEEEE. CDR3 nucleotide sequence: TGTGCCAGCAGCTTTTCGGGACAGCCTAATGAAAAACTGTTTTTT. Protein product: CASSFSGQPNEKLFF.

V and J are TRBV7-9 and TRBJ1-1, with D possibly being TRBD1 (5 bases). Germline V gene lookup returns CDR1 SEHNR and CDR2 FQNEAQ (reference sequence). The CDR3 has 13 residues. V gave up 7 bases and J gave up 7 bases, with 16 bases separating them. The CDR3 DNA is TGTGCCAGCACCCCTCCTGGGGGAGTTGAAGCTTTCTTT. Translating gives CASTPPGGVEAFF.

V usage is TRBV5-1 and J usage is TRBJ2-1, with 8 bases aligning to TRBD1. CDR3 length: 14 amino acids. Trimming at V came to 5 bases and at J to 6 bases, leaving 7 bases not matched to a gene. CDR1 is SGHRS, CDR2 YFSETQ, per germline. DNA of the CDR3: TGCGCCAGCAGGGTGCAGGGGGCAGGCAATGAGCAGTTCTTC. Amino acid sequence: CASRVQGAGNEQFF.

There are a few counts of this clone. The chain links TRBV2 to TRBJ2-1; D not resolved. V was shortened by 5 bases and J by 5 bases, with 10 bases between the two germline ends. This CDR3 spans 13 amino acids. Per germline, CDR1 SNHLY and CDR2 FYNNEI. The CDR3 is CASSTRLDNEQFF. CDR3 bases: TGTGCCAGCAGTACCCGACTGGACAATGAGCAGTTCTTC.

The rearrangement links TRBV5-1 to TRBJ1-3, with TRBD1 as a possible D gene (5 bases). Germline assignment: CDR1 SGHRS and CDR2 YFSETQ. CDR3 length: 17 amino acids. The V end lost 0 bases, the J end lost 0 bases, and 13 bases lay between the germline ends. The CDR3 region is CASSLDPAGHSGNTIYF. The CDR3 DNA is TGCGCCAGCAGCTTGGACCCCGCAGGGCACTCTGGAAACACCATATATTTT.

The chain combines TRBV19 with TRBJ2-7; 11 bases fit TRBD1. Germline-derived CDR1 and CDR2 are LNHDA and SQIVND (reference sequence). The CDR3 extends over 15 amino acids. V dropped 4 bases and J dropped 2; count of bases not matched to a gene: 4. The DNA of the CDR3 is TGTGCCAGTAGTAGAGGGACAGGGGGGGCCTACGAGCAGTACTTC. It translates to CASSRGTGGAYEQYF.

The count of this clone is one. The chain combines TRBV5-6 with TRBJ2-7; TRBD2 might be the D (6 bases). Trimming pared 4 bases from V and 2 bases from J, leaving 19 bases between. The CDR3 sequence is 16 residues long. Germline V gene data show CDR1 as SGHDT and CDR2 as YYEEEE. Written as DNA, the CDR3 is TGTGCCAGCAGCCCCCCCACATTTCGGGGGACCTACGAGCAGTACTTC. This codes for CASSPPTFRGTYEQYF.

This clone was found once. V gene TRBV19 combines with J gene TRBJ2-1, with unresolved D. Germline V gives CDR1 LNHDA, CDR2 SQIVND (reference sequence). Trimming cost V 7 bases and J 6 bases, with 16 bases left between them. The CDR3 has 14 residues. The CDR3 nucleotides are TGTGCCAGTACCACTGCCGTGGTGGCCAATGAGCAGTTCTTC. Translation: CASTTAVVANEQFF.

In its sample, this clone was seen a few times. The genes are TRBV5-1 and TRBJ2-7; 12 bases are a match to TRBD2. Trimming cost V 4 bases and J 4 bases; bases outside gene matches: 6. The CDR3 is made up of 15 amino acids. The germline V gene encodes CDR1 SGHRS and CDR2 YFSETQ. CDR3 protein: CASSDGLAGTYEQYF. The CDR3 coding sequence is TGCGCCAGCAGCGATGGACTAGCGGGAACATACGAGCAGTACTTC. The variable domain in full, completed from reference TRBV5-1 and TRBJ2-7, reads KAGVTQTPRYLIKTRGQQVTLSCSPISGHRSVSWYQQTPGQGLQFLFEYFSETQRNKGNFPGRFSGRQFSNSRSEMNVSTLELGDSALYLCASSDGLAGTYEQYFGPGTRLTVT.

This chain uses TRBV7-8 with TRBJ2-1; D tentatively reads TRBD1 or TRBD2 (5 bases each). Germline V lookup: CDR1 SGHVS, CDR2 FQNEAQ. V was cut by 3 bases and J by 3 bases, with 12 bases left in between. The CDR3 is 15 residues long. CDR3 residues: CASSFRDGHYNEQFF. The CDR3 nucleotides read TGTGCCAGCAGCTTCCGGGACGGTCACTACAATGAGCAGTTCTTC.

The chain combines TRBV5-1 with TRBJ2-6; 7 positions match TRBD1. The CDR3 covers 16 residues. Germline values: CDR1 SGHRS, CDR2 YFSETQ. Trimming cost V 0 bases and J 1 base; bases outside gene matches: 1. The CDR3 loop reads CASSLGRGSGANVLTF. In nucleotides, the CDR3 is TGCGCCAGCAGCTTGGGCAGGGGGTCTGGGGCCAACGTCCTGACTTTC.

This clone has just one count. V usage is TRBV28 and J usage is TRBJ2-1, with D unresolved. V was cut by 7 bases and J by 6 bases, with 13 bases left in between. Germline CDR1 reads MDHEN; CDR2 reads SYDVKM. This CDR3 has 13 amino acids. DNA for the CDR3: TGTGCCAGCACCCGCACCTCCGTCAATGAGCAGTTCTTC. This gives the protein CASTRTSVNEQFF.

The genes are TRBV7-3 and TRBJ2-1; TRBD2 matches 10 bases. Germline assignment: CDR1 SGHTA and CDR2 FQGTGA. This CDR3 spans 17 amino acids. J was trimmed by 9 bases and V by 5 bases; bases with no gene match: 16. The CDR3 sequence: CASSQSGTSAGRGEQFF. The CDR3, as DNA: TGTGCCAGCAGCCAATCCGGGACTAGCGCCGGTCGGGGTGAGCAGTTCTTC.

The chain is built from TRBV7-6 and TRBJ2-1; 7 bases are a match to TRBD2. Trimming took 0 bases from V and 5 from J; bases not matched to a gene: 13. The CDR3 is 18 residues long. Germline values: CDR1 SGHVS, CDR2 FNYEAQ. The CDR3 DNA is TGTGCCAGCAGCTTAGCCCCGACTAGCCTCCTTGGGCACAATGAGCAGTTCTTC. Amino acids: CASSLAPTSLLGHNEQFF.

This clone was observed a single time. The J gene is TRBJ2-1, the V gene TRBV6-5; D gene uncertain. V was trimmed by 6 bases and J by 5 bases, leaving 8 bases between them. The germline CDR1 and CDR2 sequences are MNHEY and SVGAGI. The CDR3 covers 12 residues. The CDR3 bases are TGTGCCAGCAGCATGGCAAACAATGAGCAGTTCTTC. This codes for CASSMANNEQFF.

The V gene is TRBV6-2 or TRBV6-3, the J gene TRBJ1-5; D is possibly TRBD1 (5 bases). V was pared by 5 bases and J by 1 base, with 12 bases between. This CDR3 is 15 amino acids long. The V gene's germline CDR1 is MNHEY and CDR2 SVGEGT. The CDR3, as DNA: TGTGCCAGCAGTAGCCCCGGGGGGAGCAATCAGCCCCAGCATTTT. The encoded protein is CASSSPGGSNQPQHF.

This clone appeared a single time. This chain joins TRBV6-5 and TRBJ1-5, with no clear D. The CDR3 covers 15 residues. V was trimmed by 0 bases and J by 7 bases, leaving 13 bases between them. The germline V gene encodes CDR1 MNHEY and CDR2 SVGAGI. CDR3 DNA: TGTGCCAGCAGTTACTCTGGCCTAACTCCCCAGCCCCAGCATTTT. Its protein is CASSYSGLTPQPQHF.

This clone was detected only once. The chain recombines TRBV6-5 with TRBJ2-7, with 7 bases identical to TRBD1. Trimming took 8 bases from V and 2 from J; bases not matched to a gene: 9. There are 14 residues in the CDR3. Germline V lookup: CDR1 MNHEY, CDR2 SVGAGI. In DNA, the CDR3 is TGTGCCAGCTTGGAACAGGGGTCTCCCTACGAGCAGTACTTC. As protein: CASLEQGSPYEQYF.

The chain uses TRBV11-2 and TRBJ1-1; D not resolved. V gave up 2 bases and J gave up 10 bases, with 8 bases separating them. Germline V gene lookup returns CDR1 SGHAT and CDR2 FQNNGV. The CDR3 totals 11 residues. The DNA for the CDR3 is TGTGCCAGCAGCTTACAGGAAGGAGCTTTCTTT. It is translated as CASSLQEGAFF.

The genes are TRBV20-1 and TRBJ2-5, with a possible D match to TRBD2 (6 bases). V lost 6 bases, J lost 7 bases, and 6 bases lay in between. Germline V gene lookup returns CDR1 DFQATT and CDR2 SNEGSKA (reference sequence). The CDR3 totals 9 residues. The CDR3 sequence: CSAGGTQYF. DNA for the CDR3: TGCAGTGCCGGGGGGACCCAGTACTTC.

J is TRBJ2-2 and V is TRBV7-8, with 11 positions matching TRBD2. V gave up 5 bases and J gave up 6 bases; unmatched junction bases: 8. This CDR3 is built from 16 residues. Germline-derived CDR1 and CDR2 are SGHVS and FQNEAQ. Written as DNA, the CDR3 is TGTGCCAGCAGCCTCCGACTAGCGGGGTTGTCCGGGGAGCTGTTTTTT. It yields the protein CASSLRLAGLSGELFF.